This note documents a single T cell receptor (beta chain) sequence. Its antigen is unidentified. The record originates from a study of vaccination and CD4 T cells after COVID-19. Oncomine TCR Beta short-read sequencing was applied to DNA from cultured CD4+ T cells. Each CDR3 protein gets one entry after TCRdb re-called the PCR reads with MiXCR. The sample gives approximately 11,000 distinct CDR3 sequences, approximately 80% of which show up once; about 11% is in the top ten. The junction had 8 bases not matched to a gene; V was cut back by 1 base and J by 3 bases. Germline V gene data show CDR1 as DFQATT and CDR2 as SNEGSKA (reference sequence). The CDR3 runs 16 residues. Treatment given: roughly nine-day PBMC culture with coronavirus spike peptide pools or control peptides (ViraFEST assay).

The receptor was derived from a human donor who had recovered from COVID-19. Sequencing used CD4+ T cells from blood, cultured in vitro. The rearrangement uses TRBV20-1 and TRBJ2-1, with TRBD2 matching over 8 bases. The chain's CDR3 is CSARGSSGGVYNEQFF. CDR3 bases: TGCAGTGCTAGAGGGAGCTCGGGGGGGGTCTACAATGAGCAGTTCTTC.